This T cell receptor beta chain emerged from a study of cytomegalovirus exposure and HLA in healthy donors. It was with 60 Vbeta and 13 Jbeta primers that the PCR ran. Sequenced by immunoSEQ multiplex PCR; TCRdb stores in-frame clones only, minus some. The sample lists roughly 130,000 clones; 73% were seen once. The germline V gene has CDR1 SGHTA and CDR2 FQGNSA. Deletions cut 5 bases from V and 7 bases from J, with 11 bases between. The CDR3 is made up of 12 amino acids. Sample: PBMCs. This chain joins TRBV7-2 and TRBJ2-5, with D possibly matching TRBD2 (5 bases). The sequence derives from a woman in her thirties or forties in good health and CMV-seronegative. In DNA, the CDR3 is TGTGCCAGCAGCCGGGGTGCGGGGACCCAGTACTTC. This sequence encodes CASSRGAGTQYF. The full variable domain, completed using reference TRBV7-2 and TRBJ2-5, is GAGVSQSPSNKVTEKGKDVELRCDPISGHTALYWYRQSLGQGLEFLIYFQGNSAPDKSGLPSDRFSAERTGGSVSTLTIQRTQQEDSAVYLCASSRGAGTQYFGPGTRLLVL.